A single sample is the source of the 2 T cell receptor beta chains below, sequenced in a study of CD8 T cells in Susac syndrome. About 0.5 to 1 ug RNA was reverse transcribed with random hexamers. TCRdb itself ran the immunoSEQ multiplex PCR reads through MiXCR, one entry per CDR3 protein. Here the sample spans 65,000 to 90,000 distinct CDR3 sequences, approximately 94% being singletons. Sample: CD8+ T cells from PBMCs. The receptors shown here come from a human donor with multiple sclerosis.

There are a few counts of this clonotype. V is TRBV10-2 and J is TRBJ2-7; the D is unclear. The germline CDR1 and CDR2 sequences are WSHSY and SAAADI. Trimming cost V 0 bases and J 3 bases, with 6 bases left between them. This CDR3 spans 13 amino acids. The CDR3 is CASSESASYEQYF. The CDR3, as DNA: TGCGCCAGCAGTGAGTCGGCTAGCTACGAGCAGTACTTC.

The chain combines TRBV12-3 or TRBV12-4 with TRBJ2-3, with D perhaps given as TRBD1 or TRBD2 (5 bases each). CDR3 length: 17 amino acids. V shed 8 bases and J shed 6 bases, with 27 bases lying between them. CDR3: CASQGVNEQTEADTQYF. The CDR3 bases are TGTGCCAGCCAGGGCGTGAACGAGCAGACGGAGGCGGATACGCAGTATTTT.